Shown below are 10 T cell receptor beta chains from a single sample sequenced in a study of blood T cells in healthy people across ages. With a J-beta primer mix and a sample-barcoded 5' primer, a second PCR ran roughly 6 to 12 cycles. TCRdb reanalysed the 5' RACE reads using MiXCR and keeps one entry per CDR3 protein. The sample has around 1.1 million distinct CDR3 sequences; 35% to 40% are singletons. Sequencing was done on a sample of blood. These receptors originate from a man in his late teens or twenties in good health.

This clonotype was seen a few times. The chain uses TRBV5-1 and TRBJ2-3, with D hard to call. The CDR3 covers 15 residues. CDR1 SGHRS and CDR2 YFSETQ come from the germline V gene. The germline V and J ends were trimmed by 0 bases and 8 bases, with 16 bases remaining between them. As DNA, the CDR3 is TGCGCCAGCAGCTTGGCCACGACTCAGGAAAGTACGCAGTATTTT. It codes for CASSLATTQESTQYF.

This clonotype was recorded once. A much more abundant neighbour one base away suggests this may be a read error. The V call is TRBV4-3, the J call TRBJ2-7; no clear D. The V gene lost 0 bases and the J gene lost 6 bases, with 9 bases spanning the gap. Germline-derived CDR1 and CDR2 are LGHNA and YSLEER. The CDR3 sequence is 13 residues long. CDR3 amino acids: CASSQDHYSEQYF. The CDR3, as DNA: TGCGCCAGCAGCCAAGACCATTACTCCGAGCAGTACTTC.

The chain recombines TRBV2 with TRBJ1-5, with no clear D. From germline, CDR1 is SNHLY and CDR2 FYNNEI. CDR3 length: 19 residues. V was trimmed by 7 bases and J by 2 bases, leaving 27 bases between them. The CDR3 coding sequence is TGTGCCAGCAACTACCCTCAGGACGGAGGTGGTTCTCGCAATCAGCCCCAGCATTTT. Its translation: CASNYPQDGGGSRNQPQHF.

The chain has TRBV12-3 or TRBV12-4 and TRBJ2-7; D perhaps matches TRBD1 (5 bases). V dropped 1 base and J dropped 0 bases, with 10 bases sitting between them. This CDR3 comprises 15 residues. The DNA for the CDR3 is TGTGCCAGCAGTTTAGGGGGCGCATACTCCTACGAGCAGTACTTC. Protein sequence: CASSLGGAYSYEQYF.

The CDR3 bases are TGCGCCAGCAGCTTGGCCTGGGCTAGCGGGGACAATGAGCAGTTCTTC. Translating gives CASSLAWASGDNEQFF. The chain couples TRBV5-1 to TRBJ2-1, with 9 bases matching TRBD2. Looked up from germline, CDR1 is SGHRS and CDR2 is YFSETQ. V lost 0 bases, J lost 5 bases, and 6 bases stayed unmatched. The CDR3 covers 16 residues.

This clonotype was seen more than once but under ten times. V is TRBV7-3 and J is TRBJ2-7; D is unclear. The CDR3 runs to 15 residues. The germline V gene has CDR1 SGHTA and CDR2 FQGTGA. V gave up 1 base and J gave up 9 bases, with 19 bases separating them. CDR3 sequence reads: CASSLMGTTPSGQYF. Written as DNA, the CDR3 is TGTGCCAGCAGCTTAATGGGCACTACCCCCTCCGGGCAGTACTTC.

The chain recombines TRBV6-5 with TRBJ1-1; unclear D gene. This CDR3 contains 12 residues. Germline loops: CDR1 MNHEY, CDR2 SVGAGI. V was clipped by 6 bases and J by 1 base, with 6 bases between them. In nucleotides, the CDR3 is TGTGCCAGCAGAAACGGGAACACTGAAGCTTTCTTT. Amino acid sequence: CASRNGNTEAFF.

The rearrangement joins TRBV7-2 to TRBJ2-1, with 9 bases identical to TRBD1. The CDR3 covers 14 residues. Germline CDR1 reads SGHTA; CDR2 reads FQGNSA. V lost 7 bases and J lost 3; bases outside the gene matches: 4. CDR3 loop: CASTNRGLYNEQFF. As DNA, the CDR3 is TGTGCCAGCACGAACAGGGGGCTCTACAATGAGCAGTTCTTC.

CDR3 nucleotide sequence: TGCGCCAGCAGCTTGAATCTAGGACAGGGACAAGAGACCCAGTTCTTC. Protein: CASSLNLGQGQETQFF. The V call is TRBV5-1, the J call TRBJ2-5, with 8 bases that match TRBD1. The DNA end favors TRBJ2-1, so the J call may be wrong. In germline, CDR1 is SGHRS, CDR2 YFSETQ. This CDR3 has 16 residues.

J is TRBJ2-3 and V is TRBV14, with D perhaps matching TRBD1 or TRBD2 (5 bases each). The CDR3 contains 16 residues. Germline CDR1 SGHDN, CDR2 FVKESK. V was clipped by 0 bases and J by 4 bases, with 14 bases between them. CDR3 bases: TGTGCCAGCAGCCAAGATGAGGGGTCCCAGGCAGATACGCAGTATTTT. It is translated as CASSQDEGSQADTQYF.